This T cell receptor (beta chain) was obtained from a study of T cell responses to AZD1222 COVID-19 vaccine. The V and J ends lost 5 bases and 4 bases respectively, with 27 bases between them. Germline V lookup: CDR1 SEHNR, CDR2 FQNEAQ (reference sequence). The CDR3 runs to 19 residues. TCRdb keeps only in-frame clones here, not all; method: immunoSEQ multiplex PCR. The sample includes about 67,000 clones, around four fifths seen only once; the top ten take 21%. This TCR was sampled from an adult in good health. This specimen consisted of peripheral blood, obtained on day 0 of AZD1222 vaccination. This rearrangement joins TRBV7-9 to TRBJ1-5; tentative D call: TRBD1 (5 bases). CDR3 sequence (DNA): TGTGCCAGCAGCCAATCCTCGAACCCTGGTTGGGGGGGAAATCAGCCCCAGCATTTT. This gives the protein CASSQSSNPGWGGNQPQHF.